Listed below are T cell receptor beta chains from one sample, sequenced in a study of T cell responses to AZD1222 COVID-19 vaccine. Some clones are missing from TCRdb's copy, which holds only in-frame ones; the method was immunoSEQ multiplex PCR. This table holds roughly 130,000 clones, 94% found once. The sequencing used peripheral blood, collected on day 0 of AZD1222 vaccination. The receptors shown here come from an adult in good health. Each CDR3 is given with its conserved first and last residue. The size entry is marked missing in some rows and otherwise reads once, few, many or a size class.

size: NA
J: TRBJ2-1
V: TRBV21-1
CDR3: CASSKPSGGGRSPYNEQFF

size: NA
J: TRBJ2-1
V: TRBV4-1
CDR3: CASSQTGGTYNEQFF

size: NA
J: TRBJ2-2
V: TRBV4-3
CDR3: CASSQEVIRGTSTGELFF

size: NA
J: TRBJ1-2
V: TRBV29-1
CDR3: CSASGGESGYTF

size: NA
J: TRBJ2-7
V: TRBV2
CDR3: CASRTGTSGRDEQYF

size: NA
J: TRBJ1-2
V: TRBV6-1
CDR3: CASSEGTGNYGYTF

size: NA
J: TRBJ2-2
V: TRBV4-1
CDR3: CASSQPTSGRGGTGELFF

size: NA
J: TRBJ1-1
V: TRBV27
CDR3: CASSRRADTEAFF

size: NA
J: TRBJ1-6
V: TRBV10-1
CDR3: CASRAGRDYNSPLHF

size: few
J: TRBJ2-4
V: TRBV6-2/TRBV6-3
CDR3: CASSYSRGNIQYF

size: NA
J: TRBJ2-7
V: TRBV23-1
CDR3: CASSPKGLRGAYEQYF

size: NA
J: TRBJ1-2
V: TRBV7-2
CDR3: CASSLVRQATYGYTF

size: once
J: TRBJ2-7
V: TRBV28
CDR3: CASSFWTSYEQYF

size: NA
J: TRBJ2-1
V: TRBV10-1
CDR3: CASGSSYNEQFF

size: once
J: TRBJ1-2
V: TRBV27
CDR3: CASSLGGADYGYTF

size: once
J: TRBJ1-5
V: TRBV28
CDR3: CASSLPPARAYSNQPQHF

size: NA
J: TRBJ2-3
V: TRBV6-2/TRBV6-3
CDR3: CASSYPLRDPDTQYF

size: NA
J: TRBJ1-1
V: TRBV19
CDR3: CASSPTRTSLKTEAFF

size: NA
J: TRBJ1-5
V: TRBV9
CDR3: CASIPGGGNQPQHF

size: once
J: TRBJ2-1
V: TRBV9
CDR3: CASSIRTSGSVSGEQFF

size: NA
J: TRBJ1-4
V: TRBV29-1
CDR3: CSAGTGREKLFF

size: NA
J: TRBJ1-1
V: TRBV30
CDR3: CAWSWGGHTEAFF

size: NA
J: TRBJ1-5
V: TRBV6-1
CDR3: CASSEEVVSYSNQPQHF

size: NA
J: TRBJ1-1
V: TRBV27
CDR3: CASIDQAGLNTEAFF

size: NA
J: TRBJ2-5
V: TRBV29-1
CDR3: CSVEPYDREGETQYF

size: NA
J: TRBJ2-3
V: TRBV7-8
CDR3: CASSLALVRGRPIRDTQYF

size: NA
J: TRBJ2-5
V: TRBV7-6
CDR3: CASSFGTGGRETQYF

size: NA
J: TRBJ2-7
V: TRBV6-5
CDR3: CASSYRLAGTQYEQYF

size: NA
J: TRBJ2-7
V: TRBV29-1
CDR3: CSVSDLGGSYEQYF

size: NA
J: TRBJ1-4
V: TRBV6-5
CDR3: CASSTGGRKLFF

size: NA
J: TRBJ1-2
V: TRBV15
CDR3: CATSPRSGLSGYGYTF

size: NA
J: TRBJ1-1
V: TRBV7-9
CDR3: CASSLALGGSAEAFF

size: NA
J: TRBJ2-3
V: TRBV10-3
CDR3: CAISGGDFTDTQYF

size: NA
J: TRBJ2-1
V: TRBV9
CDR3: CASSPTGYNEQFF

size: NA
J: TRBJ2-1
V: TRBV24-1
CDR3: CATSPPSGNEQFF

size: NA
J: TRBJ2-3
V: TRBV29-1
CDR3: CSVGTSSTDTQYF

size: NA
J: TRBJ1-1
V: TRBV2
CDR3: CASSGEVVLNTEAFF

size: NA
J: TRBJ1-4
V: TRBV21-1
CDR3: CASSPHPVKEKLFF

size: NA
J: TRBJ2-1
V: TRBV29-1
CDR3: CSVEDDLSSYNEQFF

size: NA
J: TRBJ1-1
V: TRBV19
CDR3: CASSSSEEGTEAFF

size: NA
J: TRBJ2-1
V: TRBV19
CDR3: CASSRDRGPNEQFF

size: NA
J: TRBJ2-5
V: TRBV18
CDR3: CASSPYGLEGKTQYF

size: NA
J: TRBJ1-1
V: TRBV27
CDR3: CASSTIRDSSKTFF

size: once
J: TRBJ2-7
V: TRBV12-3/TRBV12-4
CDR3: CASSQGTSAYF

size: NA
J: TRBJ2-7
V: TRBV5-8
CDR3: CASSPPGHFYEQYF

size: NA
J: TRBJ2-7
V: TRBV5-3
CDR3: CARSWTGGAEQYF

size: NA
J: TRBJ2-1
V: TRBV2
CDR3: CASNGGRGYEQFF

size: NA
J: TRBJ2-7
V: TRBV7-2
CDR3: CASSLARDYEQYF

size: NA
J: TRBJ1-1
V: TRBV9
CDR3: CASSPRQGGVTEAFF

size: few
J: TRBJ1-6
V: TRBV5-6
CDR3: CASSLLQLSSYNSPLHF

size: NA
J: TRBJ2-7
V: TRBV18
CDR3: CASSPLLGDEQYF

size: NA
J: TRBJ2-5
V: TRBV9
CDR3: CASSMMGGTSWETQYF

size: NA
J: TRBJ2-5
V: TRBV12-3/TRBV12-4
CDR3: CASSFRGKETQYF

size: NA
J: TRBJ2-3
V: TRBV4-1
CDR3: CASSQVSGSTDTQYF

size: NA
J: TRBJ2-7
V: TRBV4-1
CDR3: CASSLLAGEVPYEQYF

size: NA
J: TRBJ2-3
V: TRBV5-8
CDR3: CASSPGGRSPTDTQYF

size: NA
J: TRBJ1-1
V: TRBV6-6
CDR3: CASRDPGFEAFF

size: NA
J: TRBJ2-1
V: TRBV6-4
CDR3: CASSEGSPVGEQFF